Listed below are T cell receptor beta chains from one sample, sequenced in a study of T cell responses to AZD1222 COVID-19 vaccine. The method was immunoSEQ multiplex PCR; TCRdb's version includes in-frame clones alone and lacks a portion of them. The sample records some 93,000 clones, around nine tenths being singletons. This specimen consisted of peripheral blood, obtained 28 days after the second AZD1222 dose. The receptors here all came from an adult who received the AZD1222 COVID-19 vaccine. Each CDR3 is given with its conserved first and last residue. A D gene is named only where the DNA matches it firmly. For some rows the clone size is stated as once, few or many, or as a class when expanded; others skip it.

V	D	J	size	DNA	CDR3
TRBV11-2	NA	TRBJ2-7	NA	TGTGCCAGCAGCTCCCCGCGCCCTCCAACCTACGAGCAGTACTTC	CASSSPRPPTYEQYF
TRBV19	TRBD2	TRBJ2-2	NA	TGTGCCAGTAGTATTTTGAGCGGTCGGCTAGCGGCGAACACCGGGGAGCTGTTTTTT	CASSILSGRLAANTGELFF
TRBV7-3	TRBD1	TRBJ1-3	NA	TGTGCCAGCAGCCGGACAGGATTCGAAAACACCATATATTTT	CASSRTGFENTIYF
TRBV7-9	NA	TRBJ2-7	NA	TGTGCCAGCAGCTTCAGGGGCTCCTACGAGCAGTACTTC	CASSFRGSYEQYF
TRBV7-9	NA	TRBJ1-3	NA	TGTGCCAGCAGCTTCCATGGAAACACCATATATTTT	CASSFHGNTIYF
TRBV7-9	TRBD1	TRBJ2-7	NA	TGTGCCAGCAGCTTGGCAGGGGGCTACGTCTACGAGCAGTACTTC	CASSLAGGYVYEQYF
TRBV11-1	NA	TRBJ1-2	NA	TGTGCCAGCAGCTTAGCAGGGGCGGTTGGCTACACCTTC	CASSLAGAVGYTF
TRBV15	NA	TRBJ2-1	NA	TGTGCCACCCGAGCTTGGGGTTGGGATGAGCAGTTCTTC	CATRAWGWDEQFF
TRBV24-1	TRBD2	TRBJ2-3	NA	TGTGCCACCAGTGAACCGGGACTAACCCCAGATACGCAGTATTTT	CATSEPGLTPDTQYF
TRBV5-4	NA	TRBJ1-3	once	TGTGCCAGCAGCCTCGGGGTAGGCTCTGGAAACACCATATATTTT	CASSLGVGSGNTIYF
TRBV30	NA	TRBJ1-2	NA	TGTGCCGCAGAAGTGGGGCACTATGGCTACACCTTC	CAAEVGHYGYTF
TRBV6-1	NA	TRBJ2-2	NA	TGTGCCAGCAGTGAACGAAGACCGAGGGCCGGGGAGCTGTTTTTT	CASSERRPRAGELFF
TRBV11-2	TRBD1	TRBJ2-3	NA	TGTGCCAGCAGCCGAACAGGGGGCGCGGGAGATACGCAGTATTTT	CASSRTGGAGDTQYF
TRBV21-1	NA	TRBJ1-5	NA	TGTGCCAGCAGCAAATGGCACGGGGTCGGTTGTCGGCCCCAGCATTTT	CASSKWHGVGCRPQHF
TRBV6-1	TRBD2	TRBJ2-1	NA	TGTGCCAGCAGTGAAAGACTAGCGGCTTACAATGAGCAGTTCTTC	CASSERLAAYNEQFF
TRBV5-5	TRBD2	TRBJ2-1	NA	TGTGCCAGCAGCCTTCGCCCCGGGACTAGCGGGAGATCGGATGAGCAGTTCTTC	CASSLRPGTSGRSDEQFF
TRBV5-1	NA	TRBJ1-1	NA	TGCGCCAGCAGCTTGGACGGGTGGAACACTGAAGCTTTCTTT	CASSLDGWNTEAFF
TRBV7-8	NA	TRBJ1-1	once	TGTGCCAGCAGCCGAGGGGAGCCTTCGAACACTGAAGCTTTCTTT	CASSRGEPSNTEAFF
TRBV19	NA	TRBJ1-3	NA	TGTGCCAGTAGTATCAGGAATTCTGGAAACACCATATATTTT	CASSIRNSGNTIYF
TRBV7-8	NA	TRBJ1-5	NA	TGTGCCAGCAGCTTAGGGTCGGCGGGACTTAATCAGCCCCAGCATTTT	CASSLGSAGLNQPQHF
TRBV7-8	TRBD2	TRBJ2-1	NA	TGTGCCAGCAGCTTAACCGGGACTAGCGGGGTGAATGAGCAGTTCTTC	CASSLTGTSGVNEQFF
TRBV6-5	TRBD1	TRBJ2-3	NA	TGTGCCAGCAGTTACTCGGGGACAGGCACAGATACGCAGTATTTT	CASSYSGTGTDTQYF
TRBV6-1	NA	TRBJ1-1	NA	TGTGCCAGCAGTGAACCGTTTGCCCTGAACACTGAAGCTTTCTTT	CASSEPFALNTEAFF
TRBV11-2	TRBD1	TRBJ1-1	NA	TGTGCCAGCAGCCGGGACAGGGCGGCTGAAGCTTTCTTT	CASSRDRAAEAFF
TRBV2	NA	TRBJ1-2	NA	TGTGCCAGCAGCGGCGGACAGAACTATGGCTACACCTTC	CASSGGQNYGYTF
TRBV7-9	NA	TRBJ1-6	few	TGTGCCAGCAGCTTAACATCAGGTCATAGTAATTCACCCCTCCACTTT	CASSLTSGHSNSPLHF
TRBV4-2	NA	TRBJ2-5	NA	TGTGCCAGCAGCCAAGAGAAGCTGGTGGAGACCCAGTACTTC	CASSQEKLVETQYF